The 3 T cell receptor beta chains reported below all come from one sample, sequenced in a study of blood T cell repertoires in COVID-19. Using immunoSEQ multiplex PCR, the repertoire was profiled, and TCRdb retains in-frame clones only, with some absent. Among tens of thousands of clones listed, 86% were seen once. The sequenced sample was peripheral blood. Receptors originate from a man aged 80 or over with acute or convalescent COVID-19.

This sequence joins TRBV30 and TRBJ2-3, with 10 bases that match TRBD2. The germline V gene encodes CDR1 GTSNPN and CDR2 SVGIG (reference sequence). CDR3 length equals 15 residues. The trim removed 3 bases at V and 1 base at J, leaving 4 bases unmatched. Written as DNA, the CDR3 is TGTGCCTGGAGGGAAGGACTAGCGGGCACAGATACGCAGTATTTT. It specifies CAWREGLAGTDTQYF.

This clone has just one count. The V call is TRBV9, the J call TRBJ2-7; 15 bases align to TRBD2. The length of the CDR3 is 18 residues. Losses at the gene ends were 0 bases for V and 6 bases for J; bases not matched to a gene: 10. Germline V gene lookup returns CDR1 SGDLS and CDR2 YYNGEE. The CDR3 DNA reads TGTGCCAGCAGCGTAGGGACTAGCGGGGGGGCCTCTCTCCGCGAGCAGTACTTC. Translation gives CASSVGTSGGASLREQYF. Filled out from reference TRBV9 and TRBJ2-7, the complete variable domain reads DSGVTQTPKHLITATGQRVTLRCSPRSGDLSVYWYQQSLDQGLQFLIQYYNGEERAKGNILERFSAQQFPDLHSELNLSSLELGDSALYFCASSVGTSGGASLREQYFGPGTRLTVT.

The chain uses TRBV15 and TRBJ2-7; TRBD2 agrees at 9 bases. This CDR3 region has 16 residues. Germline lookup yields CDR1 LNHNV and CDR2 YYDKDF (reference sequence). The junction had 9 bases not matched to a gene; V was cut back by 1 base and J by 5 bases. CDR3 in amino acids: CATSRAGTSKRDEQYF. DNA of the CDR3: TGTGCCACCAGCAGAGCCGGGACTAGCAAACGGGACGAGCAGTACTTC.